The 23 T cell receptor beta chains presented below share a single source sample, sequenced in a study of a mutant IDH1 vaccine in newly diagnosed glioma. TCRdb's copy holds only in-frame clones and misses some; the assay was immunoSEQ multiplex PCR. The sample carries roughly 60,000 clones, approximately 84% recorded once. No cognate antigen is known for these TCRs. Stated time point: week 23, last vaccination. Vaccination used 300 ug of mutant IDH1 20-mer peptide per dose, with topical imiquimod. The source was PBMCs, collected from a glioma patient whose treatment included an IDH1 peptide vaccine. All receptors derive from a man aged 25-45 years with glioma.

This chain uses TRBV7-8 with TRBJ1-3, with 9 bases that match TRBD1. The CDR3 has 14 residues. In germline, CDR1 is SGHVS, CDR2 FQNEAQ. After removal of 3 bases from V and 4 bases from J, the junction contained 1 base not matched to a gene. In DNA form, the CDR3 reads TGTGCCAGCAGCTTCGGGACAGGGGGAAACACCATATATTTT. It translates to CASSFGTGGNTIYF.

This clone was seen a single time. This chain connects TRBV2 to TRBJ2-3, with TRBD1 matching over 10 bases. The CDR3 is 13 residues long. After removal of 7 bases from V and 3 bases from J, the junction contained 1 base not matched to a gene. Germline CDR1 is SNHLY and CDR2 is FYNNEI. In nucleotides, the CDR3 is TGTGCCAGCAAGGGACAGGGGACAGATACGCAGTATTTT. The encoded protein is CASKGQGTDTQYF.

The DNA of the CDR3 is TGTGCCAGCAGCTTGGTAAACAATCCTAATTCACCCCTCCACTTT. It codes for CASSLVNNPNSPLHF. The chain combines TRBV5-5 with TRBJ1-6; D unresolved. Germline values: CDR1 SGHKS, CDR2 YYEKEE (reference sequence). The CDR3 has 15 amino acids. Between the trimmed V and J ends, which lost 0 bases and 6 bases, there was a span of 10 bases. Looking up the rest from reference TRBV5-5 and TRBJ1-6 gives the full variable domain: DAGVTQSPTHLIKTRGQQVTLRCSPISGHKSVSWYQQVLGQGPQFIFQYYEKEERGRGNFPDRFSARQFPNYSSELNVNALLLGDSALYLCASSLVNNPNSPLHFGNGTRLTVT.

There are a few counts of this clone. This rearrangement joins TRBV25-1 to TRBJ1-1; D remains ambiguous. There are 18 residues in the CDR3. Trimming took off 2 bases at V and 6 bases at J, with 25 bases between the two ends. Germline V lookup: CDR1 MGHDK, CDR2 SYGVNS. The CDR3 coding sequence is TGTGCCAGCAGTGAAGGTAAGAACTCGCGGTTCAATCGCGCTGAAGCTTTCTTT. Translating it yields CASSEGKNSRFNRAEAFF.

CDR3: CAWSVGRVLTNIQYF. The CDR3 bases are TGTGCCTGGAGTGTGGGCAGGGTTCTTACAAACATTCAGTACTTC. V usage is TRBV30 and J usage is TRBJ2-4, with D possibly being TRBD1 (5 bases). CDR3 length: 15 amino acids. The V gene's germline CDR1 is GTSNPN and CDR2 SVGIG (reference sequence). Trimming stripped 0 bases from V and 6 bases from J, with 15 bases between.

The J gene is TRBJ1-3, the V gene TRBV7-9, with a tentative D call TRBD1 (6 bases). Germline V gives CDR1 SEHNR, CDR2 FQNEAQ (reference sequence). Trimming pared 11 bases from V and 0 bases from J, leaving 17 bases between. The CDR3 length is 15 residues. The CDR3 spells CAASLTGSSGNTIYF. The CDR3 DNA sequence: TGTGCCGCCTCCCTGACAGGTTCCTCTGGAAACACCATATATTTT.

The gene calls are TRBV4-2 and TRBJ2-1, with 7 bases that match TRBD2. Trimming took 1 base from V and 5 from J; bases not matched to a gene: 5. The CDR3 length is 15 residues. Looked up from germline, CDR1 is LGHNA and CDR2 is YNFKEQ. CDR3 in amino acids: CASSQGGGFDNEQFF. The CDR3 DNA sequence: TGTGCCAGCAGCCAAGGGGGGGGGTTTGACAATGAGCAGTTCTTC.

The gene calls are TRBV10-3 and TRBJ1-2; weak D call: TRBD1 (5 bases). Deletions cut 0 bases from V and 6 bases from J, with 8 bases between. The CDR3 is 13 residues long. Germline V gene data show CDR1 as ENHRY and CDR2 as SYGVKD. The CDR3 loop is CAISESAGNGYTF. Written as DNA, the CDR3 is TGTGCCATCAGTGAGTCCGCAGGGAATGGCTACACCTTC.

The J gene is TRBJ2-7, the V gene TRBV2; D unclear. V shed 3 bases and J shed 3 bases, with 15 bases lying between them. Germline V CDR1 and CDR2: SNHLY, FYNNEI. The CDR3 sequence is 15 residues long. The CDR3 DNA reads TGTGCCAGCAGTGATGGTCCCAACCCCTACTACGAGCAGTACTTC. Translated, it gives CASSDGPNPYYEQYF.

V and J are TRBV6-5 and TRBJ1-2; D call uncertain. Germline-derived CDR1 and CDR2 are MNHEY and SVGAGI. There are 15 residues in the CDR3. The V gene lost 0 bases and the J gene lost 0 bases, with 8 bases spanning the gap. CDR3 bases: TGTGCCAGCAGTTACTCCCCCACAGCTAACTATGGCTACACCTTC. It encodes CASSYSPTANYGYTF.

This clone turned up a few times. The chain couples TRBV6-6 to TRBJ2-2, with unresolved D. The CDR3 is 11 residues long. Germline loops: CDR1 MNHNY, CDR2 SVGAGI (reference sequence). V was clipped by 8 bases and J by 5 bases, with 6 bases between them. The CDR3: CASRATGELFF. The CDR3 DNA is TGTGCCAGCCGAGCGACCGGGGAGCTGTTTTTT.

The V call is TRBV19, the J call TRBJ1-6, with 7 bases identical to TRBD1. The germline V gene encodes CDR1 LNHDA and CDR2 SQIVND (reference sequence). Losses at the gene ends were 3 bases for V and 9 bases for J; bases not matched to a gene: 8. The CDR3 has 15 amino acids. In DNA, the CDR3 is TGTGCCAGTAGTATCGTGGGACAGAGTGTTTCACCCCTCCACTTT. Translation gives CASSIVGQSVSPLHF.

The rearrangement links TRBV6-6 to TRBJ1-2, with D hard to call. The germline V gene has CDR1 MNHNY and CDR2 SVGAGI (reference sequence). Deletions cut 3 bases from V and 0 bases from J, with 5 bases between. The CDR3 loop spans 13 amino acids. CDR3 protein: CASSYSPNYGYTF. For the CDR3, the DNA is TGTGCCAGCAGTTATTCACCTAACTATGGCTACACCTTC.

The J gene is TRBJ2-2, the V gene TRBV4-1; 13 bases fit TRBD2. This CDR3 is built from 16 residues. In germline, CDR1 is MGHRA, CDR2 YSYEKL. The ends lost 4 bases at V and 6 bases at J; junction bases unmatched: 5. CDR3: CASSRAGTSGAGELFF. Written as DNA, the CDR3 is TGCGCCAGCAGCCGCGCCGGGACTAGCGGGGCCGGGGAGCTGTTTTTT.

This clone was found once. CDR3 bases: TGCGCCAGCAGCCAAGGGGCCGAGCAGTACTTC. Protein sequence: CASSQGAEQYF. The V call is TRBV4-1, the J call TRBJ2-7, with D hard to call. The CDR3 has 11 residues. V was trimmed by 1 base and J by 6 bases, leaving 4 bases between them. The germline V gene has CDR1 MGHRA and CDR2 YSYEKL.

This rearrangement joins TRBV10-1 to TRBJ1-1; no definite D call. This CDR3 comprises 14 residues. Germline V lookup: CDR1 WNHNN, CDR2 SYGVQD (reference sequence). Trimming removed 0 bases from V and 5 bases from J, with 10 bases in between. The CDR3 bases are TGCGCCAGCAGTGAGTCGAGAGGGCTAACTGAAGCTTTCTTT. It encodes CASSESRGLTEAFF.

The chain is built from TRBV18 and TRBJ2-3, with TRBD2 as a possible D gene (5 bases). Looked up from germline, CDR1 is KGHSH and CDR2 is LQKENI. This CDR3 is built from 15 residues. V lost 2 bases and J lost 6, with 15 bases in between. The CDR3 DNA sequence: TGTGCCAGCTCACCAATAGAGAGGCCGGGGGATACGCAGTATTTT. This codes for CASSPIERPGDTQYF.

As to this clone: This specimen includes other DNA sequences encoding the same CDR3. The CDR3 DNA reads TGTGCCAGCAGTTTTGGGGCCGGATACAATGAGCAGTTCTTC. Encoded protein: CASSFGAGYNEQFF. This rearrangement joins TRBV27 to TRBJ2-1, with D possibly TRBD1 on 5 matching bases. Per the germline V gene, CDR1 is MNHEY and CDR2 is SMNVEV (reference sequence). Trimming removed 3 bases from V and 4 bases from J, with 10 bases in between. This CDR3 contains 14 residues.

The V gene is TRBV2, the J gene TRBJ2-7; the D gene is possibly TRBD1 (6 bases). Germline V gene data show CDR1 as SNHLY and CDR2 as FYNNEI. This CDR3 contains 12 residues. Trimming took 6 bases from V and 1 from J, leaving 7 bases between them. CDR3: CASRGASYEQYF. As DNA, the CDR3 is TGTGCCAGCAGGGGGGCTTCCTACGAGCAGTACTTC.

The chain recombines TRBV5-4 with TRBJ2-7, with a tentative D call TRBD2 (6 bases). V lost 0 bases to trimming and J lost 0 bases, with 10 bases between them. The CDR3 spans 15 residues. From germline, CDR1 is SGHNT and CDR2 YYREEE (reference sequence). CDR3: CASSLAAGSSYEQYF. The CDR3 DNA reads as TGTGCCAGCAGCTTGGCCGCGGGGAGCTCCTACGAGCAGTACTTC.

This clone was counted only a few times. This rearrangement joins TRBV6-5 to TRBJ1-2, with D maybe TRBD1 (5 bases). The V end lost 6 bases, the J end lost 2 bases, and 16 bases lay between the germline ends. Germline V gene sequence: CDR1 MNHEY, CDR2 SVGAGI. CDR3 length equals 15 residues. Written as DNA, the CDR3 is TGTGCCAGCAGCGGACCGGGGGGGGGAAACTATGGCTACACCTTC. It codes for CASSGPGGGNYGYTF.

CDR3 amino acids: CASSEQFSYNEQFF. The DNA for the CDR3 is TGTGCCAGCAGTGAACAGTTCTCCTACAATGAGCAGTTCTTC. The chain links TRBV6-1 to TRBJ2-1; no firm D call. CDR3 size: 14 residues. From germline, CDR1 is MNHNS and CDR2 SASEGT. Deletions cut 2 bases from V and 0 bases from J, with 5 bases between.

V usage is TRBV14 and J usage is TRBJ2-1, with 9 bases matching TRBD1. Trimming took 2 bases from V and 8 from J; bases not matched to a gene: 7. This CDR3 contains 15 residues. In germline, CDR1 is SGHDN, CDR2 FVKESK. The chain's CDR3 is CASSQMWDREHEQFF. Written as DNA, the CDR3 is TGTGCCAGCAGCCAAATGTGGGACAGGGAACATGAGCAGTTCTTC.